The 14 T cell receptor beta chains reported below all come from one sample, sequenced in a study of cytomegalovirus exposure and HLA in healthy donors. PCR was performed using 60 Vbeta and 13 Jbeta primers. Assay: immunoSEQ multiplex PCR; the TCRdb copy retains only in-frame clones and omits some. This sample has 130,000 to 150,000 clones, with about four fifths found just once. Specimen: PBMCs. These receptors originate from a male donor in good health and CMV-seropositive.

The V gene is TRBV7-2, the J gene TRBJ2-5; perhaps TRBD1 as D (6 bases). V gave up 5 bases and J gave up 2 bases, with 15 bases separating them. Per the germline V gene, CDR1 is SGHTA and CDR2 is FQGNSA. CDR3 length: 15 amino acids. The chain's CDR3 is CASSPPGTKQETQYF. The CDR3 bases are TGTGCCAGCAGCCCACCCGGGACAAAACAAGAGACCCAGTACTTC.

This clone occurred a few times. In nucleotides, the CDR3 is TGTGCCAGCAGCCCACTCCCCGGTTGGGACAGGGATAGCACAGATACGCAGTATTTT. Translating gives CASSPLPGWDRDSTDTQYF. The chain is built from TRBV7-3 and TRBJ2-3, with 9 positions matching TRBD1. Unmatched junction bases numbered 15, after V lost 5 bases and J lost 0 bases. This CDR3 spans 19 amino acids. Looked up from germline, CDR1 is SGHTA and CDR2 is FQGTGA. The variable domain in full, with the rest retrieved from reference TRBV7-3 and TRBJ2-3, is GAGVSQTPSNKVTEKGKYVELRCDPISGHTALYWYRQSLGQGPEFLIYFQGTGAADDSGLPNDRFFAVRPEGSVSTLKIQRTERGDSAVYLCASSPLPGWDRDSTDTQYFGPGTRLTVL.

CDR3 residues: CASSLYANYGYTF. The DNA for the CDR3 is TGTGCCAGCAGCTTATATGCTAACTATGGCTACACCTTC. The chain joins TRBV13 to TRBJ1-2, with D unclear. Per germline, CDR1 PRHDT and CDR2 FYEKMQ (reference sequence). V was shortened by 2 bases and J by 0 bases, with 4 bases between the two germline ends. CDR3 length: 13 residues.

This chain joins TRBV11-2 and TRBJ2-7; tentative D call: TRBD1 (6 bases). The length of the CDR3 is 13 residues. Germline loops: CDR1 SGHAT, CDR2 FQNNGV. V was clipped by 7 bases and J by 4 bases, with 14 bases between them. CDR3 sequence (DNA): TGTGCCAGCATGCAAGGGACACAATACGAGCAGTACTTC. Protein: CASMQGTQYEQYF.

This chain joins TRBV6-5 and TRBJ1-2; TRBD1 agrees at 10 bases. The CDR3 has 13 residues. Germline V gene lookup returns CDR1 MNHEY and CDR2 SVGAGI. The trim removed 8 bases at V and 5 bases at J, leaving 5 bases unmatched. CDR3 in DNA: TGTGCCAGCTCGGACAGGGGGGCTTATGGCTACACCTTC. It codes for CASSDRGAYGYTF.

Comments on this clone: The sample holds other DNA sequences that translate to the same CDR3. V usage is TRBV2 and J usage is TRBJ2-7; TRBD1 matches 7 bases. CDR1 is SNHLY, CDR2 FYNNEI, per germline. This CDR3 is built from 11 residues. Trimming at V came to 8 bases and at J to 3 bases, leaving 1 base not matched to a gene. CDR3 sequence: CASGDSYEQYF. The CDR3 DNA reads TGTGCCAGCGGGGACAGCTACGAGCAGTACTTC.

This clone was recorded only once. Here the CDR3 reads CASSEEQGGVAEAFF. DNA for the CDR3: TGTGCCAGCAGTGAAGAGCAGGGCGGGGTGGCTGAAGCTTTCTTT. The rearrangement uses TRBV2 and TRBJ1-1; a weak D match, TRBD1 (5 bases). Looked up from germline, CDR1 is SNHLY and CDR2 is FYNNEI. Deletions cut 1 base from V and 6 bases from J, with 15 bases between. The CDR3 is 15 residues long.

The gene calls are TRBV5-4 and TRBJ2-7; 9 positions match TRBD2. V trimming: 4 bases; J trimming: 7 bases; junction bases outside the gene matches: 12. Germline V gives CDR1 SGHNT, CDR2 YYREEE (reference sequence). CDR3 size: 15 residues. As DNA, the CDR3 is TGTGCCAGCAGCCCTGGGACTAGCTTAGTTTATGAGCAGTACTTC. Translated, it gives CASSPGTSLVYEQYF.

A remark on this clone: Relative to the germline gene, one junction end is altered; a read error may explain this. This chain connects TRBV7-9 to TRBJ1-1, with D maybe TRBD1 (6 bases). Germline V gene sequence: CDR1 SEHNR, CDR2 FQNEAQ (reference sequence). The CDR3 totals 14 residues. CDR3 DNA: TGTTCCAGCAGCCCCCCAACAGGGTGGACTGAAGCTTTCTTT. Translation gives CSSSPPTGWTEAFF.

This sequence joins TRBV5-5 and TRBJ1-1, with D possibly being TRBD1 (6 bases). V lost 0 bases and J 0 bases, leaving 15 bases between the germline ends. This CDR3 spans 17 amino acids. Germline CDR1 reads SGHKS; CDR2 reads YYEKEE (reference sequence). The CDR3 nucleotides read TGTGCCAGCAGCTTGGGCTACAGGGCTCCCATGAACACTGAAGCTTTCTTT. Amino acid sequence: CASSLGYRAPMNTEAFF.

Points on this clone: At one end, the junction sequence differs from germline, possibly due to a read error. J is TRBJ2-7 and V is TRBV5-6; maybe TRBD2 (5 bases). Germline V gene lookup returns CDR1 SGHDT and CDR2 YYEEEE. CDR3 length: 11 residues. The CDR3 reads CASSFRTSLIF. The CDR3 DNA sequence: TGTGCCAGCAGCTTTCGGACTTCGCTCATCTTC.

The rearrangement links TRBV7-8 to TRBJ1-3, with 7 bases lining up with TRBD1. Germline V gene sequence: CDR1 SGHVS, CDR2 FQNEAQ. This CDR3 contains 11 residues. V lost 8 bases, J lost 8 bases, and 3 bases stayed unmatched. CDR3: CASGQEDTIYF. CDR3 DNA: TGTGCCAGCGGACAGGAGGACACCATATATTTT.

This sequence joins TRBV30 and TRBJ2-2; no clear D. Per the germline V gene, CDR1 is GTSNPN and CDR2 is SVGIG (reference sequence). This CDR3 region has 13 residues. Trimming shortened V by 4 bases and J by 5 bases, and 11 bases separated the two germline ends. In DNA form, the CDR3 reads TGTGCCTGGAAAGTTATCGAGACCGGGGAGCTGTTTTTT. The encoded protein is CAWKVIETGELFF.

This chain uses TRBV9 with TRBJ2-7; 10 nucleotides line up with TRBD2. Germline CDR1 and CDR2: SGDLS and YYNGEE. This CDR3 is built from 15 residues. V was clipped by 3 bases and J by 2 bases; unmatched bases: 5. This chain's CDR3 is CASSATGTSAYEQYF. In DNA form, the CDR3 reads TGTGCCAGCAGCGCTACCGGGACTAGCGCCTACGAGCAGTACTTC. The variable domain in full, completed from reference TRBV9 and TRBJ2-7, reads DSGVTQTPKHLITATGQRVTLRCSPRSGDLSVYWYQQSLDQGLQFLIQYYNGEERAKGNILERFSAQQFPDLHSELNLSSLELGDSALYFCASSATGTSAYEQYFGPGTRLTVT.